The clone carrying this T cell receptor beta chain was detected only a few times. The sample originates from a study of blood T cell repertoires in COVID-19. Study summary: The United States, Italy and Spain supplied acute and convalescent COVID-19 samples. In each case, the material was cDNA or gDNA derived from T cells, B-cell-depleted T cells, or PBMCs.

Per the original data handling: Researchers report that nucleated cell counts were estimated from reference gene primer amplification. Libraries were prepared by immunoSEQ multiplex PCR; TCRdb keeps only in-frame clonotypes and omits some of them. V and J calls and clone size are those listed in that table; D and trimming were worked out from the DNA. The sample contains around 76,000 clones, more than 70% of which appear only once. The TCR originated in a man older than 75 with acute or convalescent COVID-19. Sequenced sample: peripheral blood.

In nucleotides, the CDR3 is TGTGCCAGCAGCGGGGGGGCCCAAGGAAACACCATATATTTT. Translating gives CASSGGAQGNTIYF. The chain uses TRBV6-5 and TRBJ1-3, with D perhaps TRBD1 (6 bases). The V end lost 6 bases, the J end lost 4 bases, and 13 bases lay between the germline ends. Germline loops: CDR1 MNHEY, CDR2 SVGAGI. The CDR3 loop spans 14 amino acids.